The 18 T cell receptor beta chains listed next were all sequenced from one sample in a study of cytomegalovirus exposure and HLA in healthy donors. The PCR ran on 60 Vbeta and 13 Jbeta primers. Here immunoSEQ multiplex PCR was the method, and the copy in TCRdb shows in-frame clones only, minus some. The sample lists about 150,000 clones, 75% to 80% seen once, with about 1.7% in the top ten. Sequences were obtained from PBMCs. These receptors were collected from a young woman in good health and CMV-seronegative.

The chain couples TRBV4-2 to TRBJ1-3; D perhaps matches TRBD1 (6 bases). CDR1 and CDR2 (germline): LGHNA, YNFKEQ. Trimming left V 1 base short and J 4 bases short, with 17 bases between. The CDR3 runs 17 residues. Written as DNA, the CDR3 is TGTGCCAGCAGCCAAGCAGTATTAGGGGGTACCGGAAACACCATATATTTT. It yields the protein CASSQAVLGGTGNTIYF.

This chain connects TRBV5-4 to TRBJ2-1; 9 bases map to TRBD2. The length of the CDR3 is 15 residues. The V segment lost 1 base and the J segment 2 bases; nucleotides outside the gene matches: 1. CDR1 is SGHNT, CDR2 YYREEE, per germline (reference sequence). CDR3 amino acids: CASSLRLAAYNEQFF. The CDR3 nucleotides are TGTGCCAGCAGCTTGAGACTAGCGGCCTACAATGAGCAGTTCTTC. The full variable domain, its missing parts supplied by reference TRBV5-4 and TRBJ2-1, is ETGVTQSPTHLIKTRGQQVTLRCSSQSGHNTVSWYQQALGQGPQFIFQYYREEENGRGNFPPRFSGLQFPNYSSELNVNALELDDSALYLCASSLRLAAYNEQFFGPGTRLTVL.

The chain recombines TRBV9 with TRBJ2-3; 8 bases map to TRBD2. CDR1 and CDR2 from the germline V gene are SGDLS and YYNGEE. V shed 4 bases and J 5 bases; nucleotides not matched to a gene: 18. The CDR3 runs 18 residues. The CDR3 DNA sequence: TGTGCCAGCAGCCCAACCGGCGGGAGCGGGGGCCCGCGAGATACGCAGTATTTT. Translating gives CASSPTGGSGGPRDTQYF.

As for this clone: Additional DNA sequences in this sample encode the identical CDR3. V gene TRBV18 combines with J gene TRBJ1-2; 7 bases line up with TRBD1. The V gene's germline CDR1 is KGHSH and CDR2 LQKENI. V lost 5 bases to trimming and J lost 2 bases; unmatched junction nucleotides: 5. This CDR3 is 14 amino acids long. The CDR3 spells CASSARQGNYGYTF. The CDR3 coding sequence is TGTGCCAGCTCAGCCCGACAGGGAAACTATGGCTACACCTTC. The whole variable domain, filled in from reference TRBV18 and TRBJ1-2, reads NAGVMQNPRHLVRRRGQEARLRCSPMKGHSHVYWYRQLPEEGLKFMVYLQKENIIDESGMPKERFSAEFPKEGPSILRIQQVVRGDSAAYFCASSARQGNYGYTFGSGTRLTVV.

Worth noting for this clone: The same CDR3 can be traced to other DNA sequences in this sample. The chain links TRBV4-2 to TRBJ2-3, with 9 positions matching TRBD2. Germline V gene sequence: CDR1 LGHNA, CDR2 YNFKEQ. The length of the CDR3 is 16 residues. V shed 0 bases, J shed 4 bases, and the junction held 5 bases outside the gene matches. The CDR3 DNA follows: TGTGCCAGCAGCCAAGATAATAGCGGGGGCGCAGATACGCAGTATTTT. It is translated as CASSQDNSGGADTQYF.

This rearrangement joins TRBV2 to TRBJ2-1, with 9 positions matching TRBD2. With 4 bases clipped from V and 2 bases from J, the junction kept 3 bases outside the gene matches. Germline V lookup: CDR1 SNHLY, CDR2 FYNNEI. The length of the CDR3 is 15 residues. The CDR3 region has the DNA TGTGCCAGCAGTGTGGGCGGGGGGGCCTACAATGAGCAGTTCTTC. Its translation: CASSVGGGAYNEQFF.

The chain recombines TRBV6-1 with TRBJ1-1; 12 bases fit TRBD1. The V gene's germline CDR1 is MNHNS and CDR2 SASEGT. The trim removed 4 bases at V and 0 bases at J, leaving 6 bases unmatched. The CDR3 runs 17 residues. This CDR3 is CASSAGQGAPMNTEAFF. The CDR3, as DNA: TGTGCCAGCAGTGCGGGACAGGGGGCTCCAATGAACACTGAAGCTTTCTTT.

The chain joins TRBV5-4 to TRBJ1-1; the D gene is possibly TRBD1 (6 bases). Trimming took 4 bases from V and 1 from J, leaving 11 bases between them. The CDR3 runs 14 residues. Germline V lookup: CDR1 SGHNT, CDR2 YYREEE (reference sequence). DNA of the CDR3: TGTGCCAGCAGCCGGGACAAGGGGAACACTGAAGCTTTCTTT. This translates into CASSRDKGNTEAFF. Drawing the rest from reference TRBV5-4 and TRBJ1-1, the complete variable domain is ETGVTQSPTHLIKTRGQQVTLRCSSQSGHNTVSWYQQALGQGPQFIFQYYREEENGRGNFPPRFSGLQFPNYSSELNVNALELDDSALYLCASSRDKGNTEAFFGQGTRLTVV.

The J gene is TRBJ1-6, the V gene TRBV29-1, with a possible D match to TRBD1 (5 bases). Germline V gene sequence: CDR1 SQVTM, CDR2 ANQGSEA. The CDR3 runs 16 residues. Trimming took 3 bases from V and 3 from J, leaving 15 bases between them. The CDR3 DNA reads as TGCAGCGTTGAGCCCCACAAGACAGACTATAATTCACCCCTCCACTTT. The encoded protein is CSVEPHKTDYNSPLHF.

Here the CDR3 reads CASRHRTSGGPGETQYF. DNA of the CDR3: TGTGCAAGTCGCCATCGGACTAGCGGGGGGCCTGGGGAGACCCAGTACTTC. The gene calls are TRBV12-2 and TRBJ2-5; the tabulated D call, TRBD2, remains unverified against the DNA. TRBV12-2 is described as a pseudogene. This CDR3 has 17 amino acids.

The CDR3 is CATTGHPVTGELFF. The CDR3 coding sequence is TGTGCCACCACGGGACACCCGGTCACCGGGGAGCTGTTTTTT. The genes are TRBV6-5 and TRBJ2-2; a possible D gene is TRBD1 (6 bases). V gave up 10 bases and J gave up 4 bases, with 16 bases separating them. CDR3 size: 14 residues. Germline values: CDR1 MNHEY, CDR2 SVGAGI.

The V call is TRBV6-4, the J call TRBJ2-2; 11 bases match TRBD2. Germline V CDR1 and CDR2: MRHNA, SNTAGT. The ends lost 5 bases at V and 0 bases at J; junction bases unmatched: 5. The CDR3 covers 17 residues. The CDR3 sequence: CASSSLAGVTNTGELFF. DNA of the CDR3: TGTGCCAGCAGTTCACTAGCGGGGGTAACGAACACCGGGGAGCTGTTTTTT.

In its sample, this clone was seen many times. This chain joins TRBV6-1 and TRBJ1-2; TRBD1 aligns across 9 bases. The CDR3 runs 15 residues. The germline CDR1 and CDR2 sequences are MNHNS and SASEGT. V lost 1 base and J lost 5; bases outside the gene matches: 5. CDR3 loop: CASSEGDRVSYGYTF. CDR3 DNA sequence: TGTGCCAGCAGTGAAGGGGACAGGGTTTCGTATGGCTACACCTTC.

The genes are TRBV30 and TRBJ2-1; 10 nucleotides agree with TRBD2. Germline trimming cut 1 base from V and 6 bases from J; bases unmatched to any gene: 6. This CDR3 region has 15 residues. Per germline, CDR1 GTSNPN and CDR2 SVGIG (reference sequence). CDR3 bases: TGTGCCTGGAGTGGGGGAAGCGGGGGGGGCAATGAGCAGTTCTTC. Translation: CAWSGGSGGGNEQFF.

In DNA, the CDR3 is TGTGCCACCAGCTTACAGATAGCGGGGGGCCGGGATACGCAGTATTTT. It yields the protein CATSLQIAGGRDTQYF. The V call is TRBV15, the J call TRBJ2-3; 10 bases map to TRBD2. The V segment lost 5 bases and the J segment 6 bases; nucleotides outside the gene matches: 11. The CDR3 has 16 residues. Per germline, CDR1 LNHNV and CDR2 YYDKDF (reference sequence).

This chain joins TRBV6-1 and TRBJ2-2; 8 bases are a match to TRBD1. Unmatched junction bases numbered 11, after V lost 6 bases and J lost 8 bases. From germline, CDR1 is MNHNS and CDR2 SASEGT. CDR3 size: 15 residues. CDR3 loop: CASSSLTGVEGELFF. CDR3 coding DNA: TGTGCCAGCAGCTCGCTGACAGGGGTGGAAGGGGAGCTGTTTTTT.

The genes are TRBV7-3 and TRBJ1-1; D unclear. The V gene's germline CDR1 is SGHTA and CDR2 FQGTGA. This CDR3 is built from 13 residues. The V end lost 2 bases, the J end lost 4 bases, and 8 bases lay between the germline ends. The DNA of the CDR3 is TGTGCCAGCAGCTTAGGCAGTACCACTGAAGCTTTCTTT. Protein sequence: CASSLGSTTEAFF.

This chain joins TRBV5-1 and TRBJ2-3; weak D call: TRBD1 (6 bases). This CDR3 contains 16 residues. Germline CDR1 and CDR2: SGHRS and YFSETQ. Trimming shortened V by 0 bases and J by 3 bases, and 14 bases separated the two germline ends. This CDR3 is CASSLGVGQGTDTQYF. The CDR3, as DNA: TGCGCCAGCAGCTTGGGCGTGGGGCAGGGGACAGATACGCAGTATTTT.